The clone carrying this T cell receptor (beta chain) was counted at least ten times. No antigen is known for it. Arm-PCR of CDR3 regions and iRepertoire HTBI primers were used to build TCR beta libraries. From the multiplex PCR reads, TCRdb called clonotypes with MiXCR, one entry per CDR3 protein. The repertoire holds 400,000 to 500,000 distinct CDR3 sequences, with under 25% as singletons. This CDR3 comprises 13 residues. V was cut by 5 bases and J by 1 base, with 8 bases left in between. The germline CDR1 and CDR2 sequences are LGHNT and FRNRAP. The sample is drawn from a study of regulatory T cells in long-lasting Graves disease. The overall study: A definition of persistent Graves' disease required over 5 years of antithyroid drugs plus positive TSH receptor antibodies.

The time point was: persistent/refractory GD, antithyroid drugs over 5 years with positive TRAb. The TCR library was made from RNA that had been extracted from PBMCs in TRIzol. Criteria from the American Thyroid Association guidelines were applied to diagnose Graves' disease. Findings of the study overall: Persistent patients had a count of shared public clonotypes (over 2,500) that exceeded that of new patients (approximately 1,000).

Source: peripheral blood mononuclear cells (PBMCs), taken when the disease was refractory, from a patient treated with antithyroid drugs. The sequence was collected from a female donor with Graves disease. The chain couples TRBV12-5 to TRBJ2-5; no definite D call. In DNA, the CDR3 is TGTGCTAGTGGTGCTGGATTCCAAGAGACCCAGTACTTC. As protein: CASGAGFQETQYF.